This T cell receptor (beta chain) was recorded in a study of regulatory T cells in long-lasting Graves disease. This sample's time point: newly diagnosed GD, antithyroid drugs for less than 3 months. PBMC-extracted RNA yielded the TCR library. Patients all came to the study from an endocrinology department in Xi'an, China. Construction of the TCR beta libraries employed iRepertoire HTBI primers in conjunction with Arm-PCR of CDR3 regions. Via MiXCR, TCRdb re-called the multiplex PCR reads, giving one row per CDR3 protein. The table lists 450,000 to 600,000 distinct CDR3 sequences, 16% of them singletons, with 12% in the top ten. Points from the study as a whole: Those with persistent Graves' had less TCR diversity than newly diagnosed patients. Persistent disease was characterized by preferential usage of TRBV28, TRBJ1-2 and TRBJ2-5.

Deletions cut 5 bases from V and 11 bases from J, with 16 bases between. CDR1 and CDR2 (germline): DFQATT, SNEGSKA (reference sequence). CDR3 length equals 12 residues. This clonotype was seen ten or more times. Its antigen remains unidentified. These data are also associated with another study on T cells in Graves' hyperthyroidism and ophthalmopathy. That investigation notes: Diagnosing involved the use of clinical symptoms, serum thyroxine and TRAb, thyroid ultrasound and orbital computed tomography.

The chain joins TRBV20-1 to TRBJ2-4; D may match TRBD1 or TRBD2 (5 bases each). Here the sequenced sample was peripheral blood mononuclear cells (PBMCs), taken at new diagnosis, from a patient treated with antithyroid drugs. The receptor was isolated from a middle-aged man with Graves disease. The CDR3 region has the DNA TGCAGTGCTGGGGGAAGACAGCCCTTTCAGTACTTC. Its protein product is CSAGGRQPFQYF.